These T cell receptor beta chains were read from a single sample in a study of blood T cell repertoires in COVID-19. TCRdb's copy holds only in-frame clones and misses some; the assay was immunoSEQ multiplex PCR. The table lists approximately 150,000 clones, about 87% of them singletons. Sequencing was carried out using peripheral blood. All receptors derive from a woman in her 50s with active or convalescent COVID-19. CDR3s include the opening cysteine and the closing phenylalanine or tryptophan. The D gene is left open where the match is weak. Size tells how often a clone was seen (once, few, many) or the class of an expanded clone, and some rows leave it out.

V gene	clone size	J gene	D gene	CDR3 protein	CDR3 DNA
TRBV3-1/TRBV3-2	.	TRBJ2-3	.	CASSHGAGGGEDTQYF	TGTGCCAGCAGCCACGGGGCAGGGGGAGGAGAAGATACGCAGTATTTT
TRBV19	few	TRBJ2-3	TRBD1	CASSLSRDRGRNTQYF	TGTGCCAGTAGTCTCTCCCGGGACAGGGGCAGGAATACGCAGTATTTT
TRBV7-3	.	TRBJ2-1	TRBD2	CASSLDLAGAPLNEQFF	TGTGCCAGCAGCTTAGACCTAGCGGGGGCCCCCCTGAATGAGCAGTTCTTC
TRBV20-1	.	TRBJ2-7	TRBD1	CGTGGPEEQYF	TGCGGTACAGGGGGCCCTGAGGAGCAGTACTTC
TRBV2	.	TRBJ2-2	TRBD2	CASRPTGTSGGELFF	TGTGCCAGCAGGCCCACCGGGACTAGTGGCGGGGAGCTGTTTTTT
TRBV25-1	.	TRBJ2-5	.	CASSESSSRSQETQYF	TGTGCCAGCAGTGAATCGTCTAGTCGTTCCCAAGAGACCCAGTACTTC
TRBV6-5	.	TRBJ1-1	.	CASSWGKNTEAFF	TGTGCCAGCAGTTGGGGCAAGAACACTGAAGCTTTCTTT
TRBV28	.	TRBJ1-1	.	CASSLNSGVEAFF	TGTGCCAGCAGTTTGAATTCAGGGGTTGAAGCTTTCTTT
TRBV21-1	.	TRBJ1-5	.	CASSTLDSYQPQHF	TGTGCCAGCAGCACCCTAGACAGTTATCAGCCCCAGCATTTT
TRBV28	.	TRBJ1-3	.	CASSLQGNTIYF	TGTGCCAGCAGTTTACAGGGAAACACCATATATTTT
TRBV3-1/TRBV3-2	few	TRBJ1-5	.	CASSLAGGDQPQHF	TGTGCCAGCAGCCTCGCGGGGGGCGATCAGCCCCAGCATTTT
TRBV18	.	TRBJ2-1	TRBD1	CASSRRDSSSYNEQFF	TGTGCCAGCTCACGAAGGGACAGTAGCTCCTACAATGAGCAGTTCTTC
TRBV19	.	TRBJ2-1	.	CASSIRDNEQFF	TGTGCCAGTAGTATCAGGGACAATGAGCAGTTCTTC
TRBV3-1/TRBV3-2	once	TRBJ1-1	TRBD1	CASSQEGQKAFF	TGTGCCAGCAGCCAAGAGGGACAGAAAGCTTTCTTT
TRBV6-5	.	TRBJ2-7	.	CASRGPGAYEQYF	TGTGCCAGCAGGGGACCGGGGGCCTACGAGCAGTACTTC
TRBV30	.	TRBJ2-5	.	CAWSTPTGLETQYF	TGTGCCTGGAGTACCCCGACAGGATTAGAGACCCAGTACTTC
TRBV7-3	.	TRBJ2-1	.	CASSLGSGGYNEQFF	TGTGCCAGCAGCTTAGGGTCTGGGGGGTACAATGAGCAGTTCTTC
TRBV19	.	TRBJ2-1	.	CASSSRFDEQFF	TGTGCCAGTAGTTCTCGTTTCGATGAGCAGTTCTTC
TRBV19	.	TRBJ2-7	.	CASKAGSSAEQYF	TGTGCCAGTAAAGCGGGTAGTTCGGCCGAGCAGTACTTC
TRBV7-6	.	TRBJ1-6	TRBD1	CASSLRTGPGSPLHF	TGTGCCAGCAGCTTAAGGACAGGGCCGGGTTCACCCCTCCACTTT
TRBV11-2	.	TRBJ1-6	.	CASSPAGGNSPLHF	TGTGCCAGCAGCCCCGCCGGGGGAAATTCACCCCTCCACTTT
TRBV4-2	.	TRBJ1-4	.	CASSQYNLGAEKLFF	TGTGCCAGCAGCCAATACAACCTGGGGGCCGAAAAACTGTTTTTT
TRBV7-2	.	TRBJ1-1	TRBD1	CASSSQDRQIMNTEAFF	TGTGCCAGCAGCTCTCAGGACAGGCAGATAATGAACACTGAAGCTTTCTTT
TRBV23-1	.	TRBJ1-3	TRBD1	CASRYRGGQGYF	TGCGCCAGCAGGTACAGGGGAGGCCAAGGTTATTTT
TRBV9	.	TRBJ2-1	.	CASSFATSNEQFF	TGTGCCAGCAGCTTCGCAACTAGCAATGAGCAGTTCTTC
TRBV10-3	.	TRBJ1-2	TRBD1	CAIGDGQGGSYGYTF	TGTGCCATCGGAGACGGACAGGGCGGAAGCTATGGCTACACCTTC